What follows are 21 T cell receptor beta chains derived from one specimen sequenced in a study of CD4 T cells in relation to SARS-CoV-2 and coronaviruses. Libraries were prepared by immunoSEQ multiplex PCR; TCRdb keeps only in-frame clonotypes and omits some of them. The table has some 37,000 clones, about 80% seen once. The antigens of these receptors remain unknown. Sequencing used memory CD4+ T cells from PBMCs, cultured in vitro. These receptors originate from an adult with COVID-19.

The chain employs TRBV15 and TRBJ2-5, with D perhaps TRBD1 (6 bases). The CDR3 contains 14 residues. The germline V gene encodes CDR1 LNHNV and CDR2 YYDKDF (reference sequence). Trimming stripped 1 base from V and 4 bases from J, with 10 bases between. The CDR3 loop reads CATSRGGGTETQYF. Written as DNA, the CDR3 is TGTGCCACCAGCAGAGGAGGGGGTACAGAGACCCAGTACTTC. Together with reference TRBV15 and TRBJ2-5, the CDR3 gives the full variable domain: DAMVIQNPRYQVTQFGKPVTLSCSQTLNHNVMYWYQQKSSQAPKLLFHYYDKDFNNEADTPDNFQSRRPNTSFCFLDIRSPGLGDTAMYLCATSRGGGTETQYFGPGTRLLVL.

This clone was seen once. J is TRBJ2-3 and V is TRBV27, with D uncertain. CDR1 and CDR2 from the germline V gene are MNHEY and SMNVEV (reference sequence). V lost 7 bases and J 0 bases, leaving 11 bases between the germline ends. CDR3 size: 14 residues. Here the CDR3 DNA reads TGTGCCAGCAAAAGGACCGCTAGCACAGATACGCAGTATTTT. It specifies CASKRTASTDTQYF.

CDR3 in amino acids: CATARRQAQPQHF. The CDR3 bases are TGTGCCACAGCTAGGAGACAAGCGCAGCCCCAGCATTTT. V gene TRBV12-3 or TRBV12-4 combines with J gene TRBJ1-5; the D is unclear. The CDR3 runs 13 residues. Trimming shortened V by 10 bases and J by 7 bases, and 17 bases separated the two germline ends.

This clone has a single count. V is TRBV18 and J is TRBJ2-7, with 7 bases that match TRBD1. The J segment lost 2 bases and the V segment lost 3 bases, leaving 1 base of the junction unmatched. The CDR3 sequence is 13 residues long. Germline CDR1 is KGHSH and CDR2 is LQKENI. The CDR3, as DNA: TGTGCCAGCTCACCGGGACAGACCTACGAGCAGTACTTC. Translation gives CASSPGQTYEQYF.

This chain uses TRBV7-8 with TRBJ2-7, with unresolved D. CDR1 and CDR2 from the germline V gene are SGHVS and FQNEAQ. The V and J ends lost 1 base and 6 bases respectively, with 7 bases between them. The CDR3 covers 12 residues. The CDR3: CASSLGPSEQYF. The DNA for the CDR3 is TGTGCCAGCAGCTTAGGTCCTTCCGAGCAGTACTTC.

The chain carries TRBV9 and TRBJ1-1; D is perhaps TRBD1 (5 bases). V was cut by 0 bases and J by 7 bases, with 13 bases left in between. This CDR3 has 14 residues. CDR1 is SGDLS and CDR2 is YYNGEE in the germline V gene. The CDR3 region is CASSVVQEPDEAFF. Here the CDR3 DNA reads TGTGCCAGCAGCGTAGTACAGGAACCTGATGAAGCTTTCTTT. Based on the CDR3 plus reference TRBV9 and TRBJ1-1, the full variable domain is DSGVTQTPKHLITATGQRVTLRCSPRSGDLSVYWYQQSLDQGLQFLIQYYNGEERAKGNILERFSAQQFPDLHSELNLSSLELGDSALYFCASSVVQEPDEAFFGQGTRLTVV.

CDR3 amino acids: CASSRGLAGTTDTQYF. The CDR3 DNA follows: TGTGCCAGCAGCCGTGGACTAGCGGGAACCACAGATACGCAGTATTTT. The chain is built from TRBV28 and TRBJ2-3; TRBD2 aligns across 12 bases. Germline CDR1 and CDR2: MDHEN and SYDVKM. V gave up 6 bases and J gave up 2 bases; unmatched junction bases: 6. CDR3 length: 16 residues.

V is TRBV24-1 and J is TRBJ2-1; 7 bases map to TRBD2. Trimming at V came to 7 bases and at J to 4 bases, leaving 6 bases not matched to a gene. The germline V gene has CDR1 KGHDR and CDR2 SFDVKD. The CDR3 is 14 residues long. DNA of the CDR3: TGTGCCACCAGCCGAGCGGGGCTATACAATGAGCAGTTCTTC. Translating it yields CATSRAGLYNEQFF.

The V call is TRBV14, the J call TRBJ2-1; 8 nucleotides agree with TRBD2. Germline values: CDR1 SGHDN, CDR2 FVKESK. The CDR3 runs 16 residues. The J segment lost 3 bases and the V segment lost 0 bases, leaving 4 bases of the junction unmatched. CDR3 nucleotides: TGTGCCAGCAGCCAAGATGCGCGGGAGGACTACAATGAGCAGTTCTTC. Protein: CASSQDAREDYNEQFF.

This clone appeared a few times. This chain joins TRBV6-6 and TRBJ1-2, with D possibly being TRBD1 (6 bases). Trimming left V 6 bases short and J 6 bases short, with 14 bases between. In germline, CDR1 is MNHNY, CDR2 SVGAGI (reference sequence). The CDR3 is 13 residues long. CDR3 amino acids: CASRTGLSDGYTF. CDR3 DNA sequence: TGTGCCAGCAGGACAGGTCTTTCGGATGGCTACACCTTC.

The chain links TRBV7-9 to TRBJ1-2; 8 bases fit TRBD1. V lost 11 bases to trimming and J lost 4 bases; unmatched junction nucleotides: 15. The CDR3 loop spans 15 amino acids. Per germline, CDR1 SEHNR and CDR2 FQNEAQ (reference sequence). CDR3 nucleotide sequence: TGTGCCGCTCGAACCCAGGGGGCAGGAGGCTATGGCTACACCTTC. It is translated as CAARTQGAGGYGYTF.

This clone appeared once. The chain combines TRBV27 with TRBJ2-3, with a weak D call TRBD2 (5 bases). The CDR3 is 14 residues long. Trimming took 3 bases from V and 3 from J, leaving 10 bases between them. The germline V gene has CDR1 MNHEY and CDR2 SMNVEV (reference sequence). CDR3 nucleotides: TGTGCCAGCAGTTTCATGGGGAGTACAGATACGCAGTATTTT. It yields the protein CASSFMGSTDTQYF.

The rearrangement uses TRBV5-1 and TRBJ2-1; tentative D call: TRBD2 (5 bases). Trimming shortened V by 3 bases and J by 10 bases, and 11 bases separated the two germline ends. Germline CDR1 and CDR2: SGHRS and YFSETQ. The CDR3 has 12 residues. The CDR3 DNA follows: TGCGCCAGCAGCTCGGGAAAGCGGGAGCAGTTCTTC. It yields the protein CASSSGKREQFF.

The chain has TRBV5-1 and TRBJ1-5; TRBD1 matches at 8 bases. There are 15 residues in the CDR3. Germline values: CDR1 SGHRS, CDR2 YFSETQ. Trimming at V came to 4 bases and at J to 6 bases, leaving 9 bases not matched to a gene. The CDR3 loop is CASSNDPGGGQPQHF. The DNA of the CDR3 is TGCGCCAGCAGCAACGACCCAGGGGGCGGTCAGCCCCAGCATTTT.

The chain employs TRBV27 and TRBJ2-3; TRBD1 is a possible D gene (5 bases). Germline V CDR1 and CDR2: MNHEY, SMNVEV (reference sequence). The CDR3 consists of 15 residues. Between the trimmed V and J ends, which lost 3 bases and 1 base, there was a span of 11 bases. The CDR3 is CASSFDREGTDTQYF. CDR3 nucleotides: TGTGCCAGCAGTTTTGACAGAGAAGGCACAGATACGCAGTATTTT.

This clone was observed a few times. This rearrangement joins TRBV5-4 to TRBJ1-4; D unresolved. The germline gives CDR1 SGHNT, CDR2 YYREEE (reference sequence). The CDR3 has 13 residues. V lost 1 base, J lost 8 bases, and 9 bases lay in between. The CDR3 loop is CASSLWAGEKLFF. CDR3 sequence (DNA): TGTGCCAGCAGCTTGTGGGCAGGAGAAAAACTGTTTTTT.

The chain carries TRBV11-2 and TRBJ2-3; D unresolved. The CDR3 contains 14 residues. The germline CDR1 and CDR2 sequences are SGHAT and FQNNGV. Trimming stripped 5 bases from V and 4 bases from J, with 13 bases between. The CDR3 DNA reads TGTGCCAGCAGCCTGGTGCGCCGTCCAGATACGCAGTATTTT. Translation: CASSLVRRPDTQYF.

This clone was picked up one time. The chain combines TRBV5-1 with TRBJ1-5; maybe TRBD1 (6 bases). Germline V gene lookup returns CDR1 SGHRS and CDR2 YFSETQ. The CDR3 is 15 residues long. The ends were cut back, 2 bases at V and 0 bases at J, with 9 bases in the middle. In DNA, the CDR3 is TGCGCCAGCAGCTTAGCAGGGGATAGCAATCAGCCCCAGCATTTT. The encoded protein is CASSLAGDSNQPQHF.

The rearrangement links TRBV7-5 to TRBJ2-1; TRBD2, the table's D call, lacks a check against the DNA. TRBV7-5 constitutes a pseudogene. The CDR3 runs to 18 residues. CDR3 residues: CVRVSPLLAGILDNEQFF. In nucleotides, the CDR3 is TGTGTCAGAGTTTCCCCTCTACTAGCGGGGATCCTAGACAATGAGCAGTTCTTC.

V is TRBV6-5 and J is TRBJ2-7, with 12 bases fitting TRBD2. CDR3 size: 14 residues. Germline V gene lookup returns CDR1 MNHEY and CDR2 SVGAGI. J lost 5 bases, V lost 6 bases, and 5 bases had no gene match. CDR3 sequence reads: CASSLAGGPHEQYF. In DNA, the CDR3 is TGTGCCAGCAGCCTAGCGGGAGGGCCCCACGAGCAGTACTTC.

The V and J genes are TRBV7-2 and TRBJ1-5; D is unclear. The CDR3 consists of 13 residues. The germline V gene has CDR1 SGHTA and CDR2 FQGNSA. V was trimmed by 1 base and J by 5 bases, leaving 6 bases between them. CDR3 sequence (DNA): TGTGCCAGCAGCTTAGATAGGGATCAGCCCCAGCATTTT. It codes for CASSLDRDQPQHF.